Listed below are T cell receptor beta chains from one sample, sequenced in a study of T cell repertoires in cytomegalovirus infection. From the reads, TCRdb called clonotypes with MiXCR, one entry per CDR3 protein. The sample gives fewer than 550,000 distinct CDR3 sequences, approximately 15% of which show up once; about 24% is in the top ten. The sequenced sample was CD8+ T cells from PBMCs. The receptors were gathered from a human donor in good health (CMV status not recorded). Some clones in this sample may be carry-over from other donors' samples. CDR3s include the opening cysteine and the closing phenylalanine or tryptophan. D genes are given only for firm matches. Size tells how often a clone was seen (once, few, many) or the class of an expanded clone, and some rows leave it out.

>TRBD1|TRBV7-2|many|TRBJ2-1
TGTGCCAGCAGCTTATGGGGACAGGGGGACACTGAGCAGTTCTTC
CASSLWGQGDTEQFF
>TRBD1|TRBV28|many|TRBJ1-2
TGTGCCAGCAGTCGAACTGGGACAGCCTCTAACTATGGCTACACCTTC
CASSRTGTASNYGYTF
>-|TRBV7-9|many|TRBJ1-5
TGTGCCAGCAGCGGAGGCAGGGTTAATCAGCCCCAGCATTTT
CASSGGRVNQPQHF
>-|TRBV25-1|few|TRBJ2-5
TGTGCCAGCAGTGTCCGAGGAGGGACCGGAGAGACCCAGTACTTC
CASSVRGGTGETQYF
>TRBD2|TRBV7-9|many|TRBJ2-3
TGTGCCAGCAGCTCAGCTGGACTAGCGGGGGGGCGAAGCACAGATACGCAGTATTTT
CASSSAGLAGGRSTDTQYF
>-|TRBV23-1|few|TRBJ2-7
TGCGCCAGCAGTCACCCCCAGCTTAACCAACTCTACGAGCAGTACTTC
CASSHPQLNQLYEQYF
>TRBD2|TRBV9|-|TRBJ2-1
TGTGCCAGCAGCCAAACTAGCGGGAGGACCAATGAGCAGTTCTTC
CASSQTSGRTNEQFF
>TRBD1|TRBV7-8|many|TRBJ1-2
TGTGCCAGCAGCGTCGGGACAGGGGGCGTCTATGGCTACACCTTC
CASSVGTGGVYGYTF
>-|TRBV10-3|many|TRBJ2-7
TGTGCCATCAGTGAGGGTCTGGCGGCTTACGAGCAGTACTTC
CAISEGLAAYEQYF
>-|TRBV2|-|TRBJ2-7
TGTGCCAGCCTTCAGGGCTACGAGCAGTACTTC
CASLQGYEQYF
>-|TRBV6-2/TRBV6-3|many|TRBJ2-6
TGTGCCGGTTGCGGGGTTTCATCTGGGGCCAACGTCCTGACTTTC
CAGCGVSSGANVLTF
>TRBD1|TRBV18|few|TRBJ2-7
TGTGCCAGCTCACTCCGGGACAGGGAGAAGATCGAGCAGTACTTC
CASSLRDREKIEQYF
>-|TRBV7-2|many|TRBJ2-6
TGTGCCACATTAGAGGGAGCAGGGGCCAACGTCCTGACTTTC
CATLEGAGANVLTF
>TRBD1|TRBV5-1|few|TRBJ2-7
TGCGCCAGCAGACCCCGGGACAGCACCTACGAGCAGTACTTC
CASRPRDSTYEQYF
>-|TRBV27|-|TRBJ2-5
TGTGCCAGCAGTTTATTATGGACAGAGGGTAGGGAGACCCAGTACTTC
CASSLLWTEGRETQYF
>-|TRBV28|-|TRBJ2-1
TGTGCCAGCAGTTTGTTAGGTAGGAGCTCCTACAATGAGCAGTTCTTC
CASSLLGRSSYNEQFF
>TRBD1|TRBV6-5|many|TRBJ1-3
TGTGCCAGCAGTTACATCGACTGGACAGGCGACTCTGGAAACACCATATATTTT
CASSYIDWTGDSGNTIYF
>TRBD1|TRBV7-6|many|TRBJ1-1
TGTGCCAGCAGCTTACAGGATGGGACAGGGGAAAATGAAGCTTTCTTT
CASSLQDGTGENEAFF
>-|TRBV6-6|few|TRBJ2-1
TGTGCCAGCAGTCCCCCGTCCGGGACTTCATACAATGAGCAGTTCTTC
CASSPPSGTSYNEQFF
>-|TRBV30|-|TRBJ1-1
TGTGCCTGGAGTCCTATCCCTAACACTGAAGCTTTCTTT
CAWSPIPNTEAFF
>TRBD2|TRBV6-1|many|TRBJ2-1
TGTGCCAGCAGTCGGGGGGGCCGGGCAGGAGAGCAGTTCTTC
CASSRGGRAGEQFF
>TRBD1|TRBV25-1|few|TRBJ2-2
TGTGCCAGCAGTGACAGGGGGTTCTCCGGGGAGCTGTTTTTT
CASSDRGFSGELFF
>-|TRBV2|-|TRBJ2-7
TGTGCCAGGCAGGGCTCCTACGAGCAGTACTTC
CARQGSYEQYF
>-|TRBV15|few|TRBJ2-1
TGTGCCACCGAAGGGGGAGAGTCCTACAATGAGCAGTTCTTC
CATEGGESYNEQFF
>-|TRBV6-1|many|TRBJ1-5
TGTGCCAGCAGAGGCTTCTATAGCAATCAGCCCCAGCATTTT
CASRGFYSNQPQHF
>-|TRBV5-6|few|TRBJ2-5
TGTGCCAGCAGCTCCGAGGTAGGGGAGGAGACCCAGTACTTC
CASSSEVGEETQYF
>TRBD1|TRBV12-3/TRBV12-4|few|TRBJ1-2
TGTGCCAGCAGAATCGGGACAGAATCTAACTATGGCTACACCTTC
CASRIGTESNYGYTF
>TRBD2|TRBV19|-|TRBJ2-1
TGTGCCACTATTAGCGGGGGGGAGCAGTTCTTC
CATISGGEQFF
>-|TRBV11-3|-|TRBJ2-1
TGTGCCAGCAGCTTTAGCGGTGAAAACAATGAGCAGTTCTTC
CASSFSGENNEQFF
>-|TRBV5-5|few|TRBJ2-7
TGTGCCAGCAGCTTGGGGACAGCCGTCGAGCAGTACTTC
CASSLGTAVEQYF
>-|TRBV7-8|many|TRBJ2-7
TGTGCCAGCAGCTTAGTAGGAGACGAGCAGTACTTC
CASSLVGDEQYF
>-|TRBV6-1|many|TRBJ2-5
TGTGCCAGCAGTAACTTCCCCCGAAACCAAGAGACCCAGTACTTC
CASSNFPRNQETQYF
>-|TRBV7-9|many|TRBJ1-3
TGTGCCAGCAGCGGGTCCGGGACACCGACTGGAAACACCATATATTTT
CASSGSGTPTGNTIYF